Following are 12 T cell receptor beta chains from one sample sequenced in a study of cytomegalovirus exposure and HLA in healthy donors. Vbeta (60) and Jbeta (13) primers were used in the PCR. Clones were sequenced by immunoSEQ multiplex PCR, and TCRdb holds only the in-frame ones, with some missing. This table has 220,000 or so clones, more than 65% appearing once. The specimen sequenced was PBMCs. All receptors derive from a woman under 40 in good health and CMV-seronegative.

The chain has TRBV9 and TRBJ2-7, with D tentatively TRBD2 (6 bases). The CDR3 totals 14 residues. The germline gives CDR1 SGDLS, CDR2 YYNGEE. The V end was cut by 4 bases, the J end by 2 bases, with 13 bases between. CDR3 nucleotides: TGTGCCAGCAGCCAGGCGGAGGGGCCCTACGAGCAGTACTTC. This translates into CASSQAEGPYEQYF.

For the CDR3, the DNA is TGTGCCAGCAGCTTATTGGGACAGAGTCTTCAAGAGACCCAGTACTTC. Protein sequence: CASSLLGQSLQETQYF. J is TRBJ2-5 and V is TRBV7-9, with 7 nucleotides matching TRBD1. Germline V gene data show CDR1 as SEHNR and CDR2 as FQNEAQ (reference sequence). The CDR3 contains 16 residues. V trimming: 2 bases; J trimming: 2 bases; junction bases outside the gene matches: 8.

The gene calls are TRBV29-1 and TRBJ2-1; D unresolved. The germline V gene has CDR1 SQVTM and CDR2 ANQGSEA. The CDR3 sequence is 13 residues long. Trimming took 2 bases from V and 8 from J, leaving 13 bases between them. CDR3 sequence reads: CSVEREAPDEQFF. As DNA, the CDR3 is TGCAGCGTTGAACGAGAGGCCCCCGATGAGCAGTTCTTC.

J is TRBJ2-7 and V is TRBV6-1; D ambiguous. The V gene lost 5 bases and the J gene lost 5 bases, with 13 bases spanning the gap. The CDR3 consists of 13 residues. Germline V CDR1 and CDR2: MNHNS, SASEGT. The DNA for the CDR3 is TGTGCCAGCAGTTCCCCCGCGAGGAACGAGCAGTACTTC. Its protein product is CASSSPARNEQYF.

A note on this clone: A read error may account for a junction end that differs from germline. The chain links TRBV7-9 to TRBJ2-7; 12 bases line up with TRBD1. Germline values: CDR1 SEHNR, CDR2 FQNEAQ (reference sequence). The CDR3 contains 15 residues. The CDR3 DNA sequence: TGTTCCAGCAGCTCGGGACAGGGGGCGCAGTACGAGCAGTACTTC. It specifies CSSSSGQGAQYEQYF.

This chain's CDR3 is CASSSTGGEKLFF. As DNA, the CDR3 is TGTGCCAGCAGTTCCACAGGGGGTGAAAAACTGTTTTTT. The chain couples TRBV6-5 to TRBJ1-4, with 8 bases lining up with TRBD1. The junction had 2 bases not matched to a gene; V was cut back by 4 bases and J by 7 bases. CDR3 length: 13 residues. Germline CDR1 reads MNHEY; CDR2 reads SVGAGI.

The chain carries TRBV6-5 and TRBJ1-2, with D maybe TRBD1 (6 bases). V lost 6 bases, J lost 8 bases, and 19 bases lay in between. The CDR3 spans 14 residues. Germline-derived CDR1 and CDR2 are MNHEY and SVGAGI. Here the CDR3 DNA reads TGTGCCAGCAGCTCATGGACAGCCCCCAGAGGCTACACCTTC. It codes for CASSSWTAPRGYTF.

This chain connects TRBV19 to TRBJ1-2; the match to TRBD1 covers 7 bases. The CDR3 length is 15 residues. After removal of 7 bases from V and 0 bases from J, the junction contained 8 bases not matched to a gene. Per the germline V gene, CDR1 is LNHDA and CDR2 is SQIVND (reference sequence). CDR3 amino acids: CASMFEDRANYGYTF. The CDR3 DNA reads as TGTGCCAGTATGTTCGAAGACAGGGCTAACTATGGCTACACCTTC.

Only a few counts were recorded for this clone. The rearrangement links TRBV10-2 to TRBJ1-1, with a weak D call TRBD1 (5 bases). Germline assignment: CDR1 WSHSY and CDR2 SAAADI. The V gene lost 1 base and the J gene lost 1 base, with 7 bases spanning the gap. The CDR3 has 14 residues. CDR3 region: CASSELRGNTEAFF. The CDR3 DNA reads as TGCGCCAGCAGTGAGTTAAGGGGGAACACTGAAGCTTTCTTT.

This sequence joins TRBV7-8 and TRBJ1-2; tentatively, D is TRBD1 (5 bases). CDR3 length: 13 amino acids. Germline lookup yields CDR1 SGHVS and CDR2 FQNEAQ. V dropped 6 bases and J dropped 0 bases, with 8 bases sitting between them. The CDR3 region has the DNA TGTGCCAGCAGTGGGGGGTCTAACTATGGCTACACCTTC. As protein: CASSGGSNYGYTF.

The V call is TRBV19, the J call TRBJ2-3; D unclear. Germline lookup yields CDR1 LNHDA and CDR2 SQIVND (reference sequence). The V end lost 4 bases, the J end lost 0 bases, and 5 bases lay between the germline ends. The CDR3 is 13 amino acids. This chain's CDR3 is CASSSQSTDTQYF. The DNA of the CDR3 is TGTGCCAGTAGTAGTCAAAGCACAGATACGCAGTATTTT.

The chain uses TRBV9 and TRBJ2-7; a weak D match, TRBD2 (5 bases). With 1 base removed from V and 5 bases from J, the gap between germline ends came to 10 bases. CDR1 is SGDLS and CDR2 is YYNGEE in the germline V gene. This CDR3 contains 13 residues. In DNA, the CDR3 is TGTGCCAGCAGCGTATCCGGGAAGAACGAGCAGTACTTC. Its translation is CASSVSGKNEQYF.